These 30 T cell receptor beta chains were sequenced from one sample in a study of blood T cells in healthy people across ages. Using a J-beta primer mix together with a sample-barcoded 5' primer, a second PCR was run for roughly 7 to 11 cycles. In TCRdb, the 5' RACE reads were re-called with MiXCR into one record per CDR3 protein. The sample carries 1.5 million to 2 million distinct CDR3 sequences, 28% recorded once. Sequenced sample: blood. The receptors were sampled from a woman younger than 45 in good health.

This clonotype was detected ten times or more. The gene calls are TRBV12-3 or TRBV12-4 and TRBJ2-7; the match to TRBD2 covers 7 bases. The junction had 3 bases not matched to a gene; V was cut back by 4 bases and J by 0 bases. The CDR3 covers 14 residues. The CDR3 nucleotides read TGTGCCAGCAGTTCCGGGACTACCTCCTACGAGCAGTACTTC. Protein product: CASSSGTTSYEQYF.

Here the CDR3 DNA reads TGTGCCAGCAGTTTGACAGGGGGTATTAAAATCTACGAGCAGTACTTC. As protein: CASSLTGGIKIYEQYF. The rearrangement links TRBV28 to TRBJ2-7, with 9 positions matching TRBD1. J lost 3 bases, V lost 3 bases, and 9 bases had no gene match. The CDR3 length is 16 residues. The V gene's germline CDR1 is MDHEN and CDR2 SYDVKM.

The CDR3 is CASSTRQEGNEQFF. The CDR3 DNA sequence: TGTGCCAGCAGCACCAGACAGGAGGGGAATGAGCAGTTCTTC. V gene TRBV7-9 combines with J gene TRBJ2-1; D tentatively fits TRBD1 or TRBD2 (6 bases each). V dropped 5 bases and J dropped 7 bases, with 15 bases sitting between them. Per germline, CDR1 SEHNR and CDR2 FQNEAQ (reference sequence). CDR3 length: 14 amino acids.

The rearrangement links TRBV14 to TRBJ2-7; possibly TRBD2 for D (7 bases). The CDR3 has 14 residues. Trimming stripped 0 bases from V and 6 bases from J, with 12 bases between. Germline CDR1 is SGHDN and CDR2 is FVKESK. DNA for the CDR3: TGTGCCAGCAGCCAAGAGCGAGGGGGGGCCGAGCAGTACTTC. As protein: CASSQERGGAEQYF.

Ten or more counts support this clonotype. V gene TRBV20-1 combines with J gene TRBJ2-7; 13 positions match TRBD2. CDR3 length equals 17 residues. Germline trimming cut 3 bases from V and 1 base from J; bases unmatched to any gene: 9. Looked up from germline, CDR1 is DFQATT and CDR2 is SNEGSKA (reference sequence). Here the CDR3 DNA reads TGCAGTGCTAGGATCGGACTAGCGGGAGAACTATCCTACGAGCAGTACTTC. This sequence encodes CSARIGLAGELSYEQYF.

This clonotype was observed a few times. The chain couples TRBV5-6 to TRBJ2-4, with a possible D match to TRBD1 (6 bases). The CDR3 has 15 residues. Germline V lookup: CDR1 SGHDT, CDR2 YYEEEE. V shed 4 bases and J shed 0 bases, with 11 bases lying between them. CDR3 protein: CASSSQGLAKNIQYF. The CDR3 DNA reads TGTGCCAGCAGCAGCCAGGGGTTAGCCAAAAACATTCAGTACTTC.

The gene calls are TRBV7-2 and TRBJ2-7, with 8 bases fitting TRBD1. J was trimmed by 7 bases and V by 6 bases; bases with no gene match: 17. The length of the CDR3 is 16 residues. The V gene's germline CDR1 is SGHTA and CDR2 FQGNSA. As DNA, the CDR3 is TGTGCCAGCAGACATCCTGGACAGGGAATCCGCCATGAGCAGTACTTC. Translating it yields CASRHPGQGIRHEQYF.

V gene TRBV12-5 combines with J gene TRBJ2-7; 16 nucleotides align to TRBD2. CDR1 is LGHNT and CDR2 is FRNRAP in the germline V gene. The ends lost 9 bases at V and 3 bases at J; junction bases unmatched: 11. The CDR3 extends over 17 amino acids. CDR3 in amino acids: CASATPGTSGRVYEQYF. The CDR3 DNA follows: TGTGCTAGCGCTACCCCCGGGACTAGCGGGAGGGTCTACGAGCAGTACTTC.

The chain combines TRBV19 with TRBJ1-6; the D is unclear. V lost 6 bases, J lost 7 bases, and 16 bases lay in between. From germline, CDR1 is LNHDA and CDR2 SQIVND (reference sequence). The CDR3 totals 15 residues. The CDR3 is CASRTIGSSNSPLHF. CDR3 coding DNA: TGTGCCAGTAGGACCATCGGGAGCAGCAATTCACCCCTCCACTTT.

Ten or more counts support this clonotype. The V and J genes are TRBV7-2 and TRBJ2-7; D gene ambiguous. Germline CDR1 SGHTA, CDR2 FQGNSA. V gave up 5 bases and J gave up 0 bases, with 11 bases separating them. This CDR3 region has 14 residues. The chain's CDR3 is CASSLGPFSYEQYF. DNA of the CDR3: TGTGCCAGCAGCCTTGGGCCGTTCTCCTACGAGCAGTACTTC.

This clonotype appeared many times. This chain joins TRBV6-1 and TRBJ2-7; D is perhaps TRBD2 (6 bases). V was cut by 3 bases and J by 2 bases, with 14 bases left in between. This CDR3 spans 15 amino acids. Germline CDR1 reads MNHNS; CDR2 reads SASEGT. CDR3 nucleotide sequence: TGTGCCAGCAGTGACCCGGGACTCGCTCCCTACGAGCAGTACTTC. Translating it yields CASSDPGLAPYEQYF.

This clonotype has a single count. V gene TRBV29-1 combines with J gene TRBJ1-2; D possibly corresponds to TRBD1 (5 bases). V lost 6 bases and J 4 bases, leaving 21 bases between the germline ends. CDR3 size: 15 residues. Germline loops: CDR1 SQVTM, CDR2 ANQGSEA. The CDR3 loop reads CSVAEGRSEFYGYTF. The CDR3 DNA reads as TGCAGCGTCGCTGAGGGGAGGTCAGAGTTCTATGGCTACACCTTC.

This clonotype was detected a few times. The chain couples TRBV18 to TRBJ2-1, with 11 bases identical to TRBD2. Trimming took 3 bases from V and 8 from J; bases not matched to a gene: 3. The CDR3 is 14 amino acids. From germline, CDR1 is KGHSH and CDR2 LQKENI. The CDR3, as DNA: TGTGCCAGCTCACCTAGCGGGGGGGTCCATGAGCAGTTCTTC. Encoded protein: CASSPSGGVHEQFF.

This chain links TRBV2 with TRBJ1-4; D unresolved. CDR1 and CDR2 from the germline V gene are SNHLY and FYNNEI. The V and J ends lost 1 base and 3 bases respectively, with 12 bases between them. This CDR3 is built from 16 residues. The CDR3: CASSEGSPGANEKLFF. DNA of the CDR3: TGTGCCAGCAGTGAAGGGAGCCCTGGGGCTAATGAAAAACTGTTTTTT.

The chain has TRBV7-9 and TRBJ2-5, with a possible D match to TRBD2 (5 bases). The V end was cut by 6 bases, the J end by 2 bases, with 10 bases between. The CDR3 has 13 amino acids. Germline values: CDR1 SEHNR, CDR2 FQNEAQ (reference sequence). The CDR3 coding sequence is TGTGCCAGCAGGTTGTCGGGGCAAGAGACCCAGTACTTC. Translation: CASRLSGQETQYF.

This clonotype was counted between two and nine times. The chain employs TRBV6-5 and TRBJ1-4; TRBD1 aligns across 7 bases. CDR3 length: 16 residues. Per the germline V gene, CDR1 is MNHEY and CDR2 is SVGAGI. V was clipped by 5 bases and J by 0 bases; unmatched bases: 6. The DNA for the CDR3 is TGTGCCAGCAGTCGGGACAGTGGTGCAACTAATGAAAAACTGTTTTTT. Its protein is CASSRDSGATNEKLFF.

This clonotype has more than one count but fewer than ten. V and J are TRBV7-2 and TRBJ2-3; no definite D call. Germline CDR1 is SGHTA and CDR2 is FQGNSA. The germline V and J ends were trimmed by 5 bases and 2 bases, with 14 bases remaining between them. The CDR3 covers 15 residues. The CDR3 loop reads CASSQDPGFTDTQYF. CDR3 coding DNA: TGTGCCAGCAGCCAGGACCCTGGCTTCACAGATACGCAGTATTTT.

This clonotype has at least ten counts. This chain joins TRBV28 and TRBJ1-4; 9 nucleotides agree with TRBD1. The CDR3 covers 16 residues. The junction had 11 bases not matched to a gene; V was cut back by 4 bases and J by 8 bases. Germline CDR1 MDHEN, CDR2 SYDVKM. The CDR3 sequence is CASSSTGQGAEEKLFF. The CDR3 bases are TGTGCCAGCAGTTCAACGGGACAGGGCGCGGAAGAAAAACTGTTTTTT.

Regarding this clonotype: With a much larger clone just one base away, this may be a read error. The final CDR3 position lacks the conserved phenylalanine or tryptophan, pointing to a likely read error. This chain joins TRBV29-1 and TRBJ2-3, with D possibly TRBD1 on 6 matching bases. Looked up from germline, CDR1 is SQVTM and CDR2 is ANQGSEA. Trimming shortened V by 7 bases and J by 4 bases, and 9 bases separated the two germline ends. The CDR3 consists of 11 residues. The CDR3 region has the DNA TGCAGCGCTAGGACAGCAGATACGCAGTATTCT. Amino acids: CSARTADTQYS.

This chain joins TRBV4-1 and TRBJ1-2, with 10 bases matching TRBD1. J gave up 3 bases and V 0 bases, and 7 bases lay outside the gene matches. This CDR3 region has 17 residues. Germline values: CDR1 MGHRA, CDR2 YSYEKL. The DNA for the CDR3 is TGCGCCAGCAGCCAAGATCGGGACAGGGGTTTGGACTATGGCTACACCTTC. Amino acid sequence: CASSQDRDRGLDYGYTF.

The chain couples TRBV7-2 to TRBJ2-1; TRBD2 might be the D (6 bases). Trimming removed 2 bases at V and 5 bases at J, with 13 bases between. The CDR3 is made up of 15 amino acids. Germline V lookup: CDR1 SGHTA, CDR2 FQGNSA. The CDR3 region is CASSLQTSSHNEQFF. The CDR3 nucleotides read TGTGCCAGCAGCTTACAGACTAGTTCCCACAATGAGCAGTTCTTC.

A note on this clonotype: Germline and junction disagree at one end, which may indicate a read error. V usage is TRBV12-3 or TRBV12-4 and J usage is TRBJ1-2; D gene uncertain. This CDR3 has 13 amino acids. The CDR3 DNA sequence: TGTGCCAGCAGTTTACGGGCGGACTACGGCTACACCTTC. This encodes CASSLRADYGYTF.

The chain is built from TRBV6-6 and TRBJ2-7; tentative D call: TRBD1 (5 bases). The CDR3 is 13 amino acids. The germline gives CDR1 MNHNY, CDR2 SVGAGI (reference sequence). V was pared by 4 bases and J by 5 bases, with 12 bases between. In DNA form, the CDR3 reads TGTGCCAGCAGTTCTCCAGGGCTGGACGAGCAGTACTTC. This codes for CASSSPGLDEQYF.

This clonotype was observed a handful of times. The chain has TRBV29-1 and TRBJ2-2; maybe TRBD2 (6 bases). Between the trimmed V and J ends, which lost 7 bases and 7 bases, there was a span of 13 bases. CDR3 length: 12 amino acids. In germline, CDR1 is SQVTM, CDR2 ANQGSEA. CDR3 sequence: CSGGGAGGELFF. CDR3 sequence (DNA): TGCAGCGGTGGCGGGGCCGGCGGGGAGCTGTTTTTT.

In its sample, this clonotype was seen a few times. The V call is TRBV6-2 or TRBV6-3, the J call TRBJ2-1; D uncertain. The CDR3 contains 16 residues. Germline CDR1 and CDR2: MNHEY and SVGEGT. Trimming left V 2 bases short and J 5 bases short, with 16 bases between. The CDR3 spells CASSYRVTVLDNEQFF. For the CDR3, the DNA is TGTGCCAGCAGTTACCGAGTAACGGTCCTTGACAATGAGCAGTTCTTC.

This clonotype was detected once. The chain recombines TRBV7-2 with TRBJ1-1; tentative D call: TRBD1 (6 bases). Germline V gives CDR1 SGHTA, CDR2 FQGNSA. This CDR3 region has 15 residues. The V and J ends lost 1 base and 9 bases respectively, with 18 bases between them. CDR3 loop: CASSLVGTSGNKAFF. The CDR3 bases are TGTGCCAGCAGCTTAGTAGGGACAAGTGGTAACAAAGCTTTCTTT.

This clonotype has more than one count but fewer than ten. The CDR3 region is CASSLALESPLHF. CDR3 DNA sequence: TGTGCCAGCAGCTTAGCGCTAGAATCACCCCTCCACTTT. The gene calls are TRBV7-6 and TRBJ1-6; D is undetermined. The CDR3 runs to 13 residues. V lost 0 bases and J 10 bases, leaving 7 bases between the germline ends. In germline, CDR1 is SGHVS, CDR2 FNYEAQ.

The V and J genes are TRBV6-1 and TRBJ1-2; TRBD1 agrees at 10 bases. Looked up from germline, CDR1 is MNHNS and CDR2 is SASEGT. There are 14 residues in the CDR3. V shed 7 bases, J shed 7 bases, and the junction held 9 bases outside the gene matches. As DNA, the CDR3 is TGTGCCAGCACCGTCGGACAGGGGGACGCTGGCTACACCTTC. This sequence encodes CASTVGQGDAGYTF.

The chain carries TRBV10-3 and TRBJ2-5; a weak D match, TRBD2 (5 bases). The J call may not be correct, given that the DNA end is closer to TRBJ2-7. The CDR3 sequence is 17 residues long. Germline V gene lookup returns CDR1 ENHRY and CDR2 SYGVKD. CDR3 in DNA: TGTGCCATCAGTGAGGGGTATCGGGCGGGCCTTCCCTTCGAGCAGTACTTC. It is translated as CAISEGYRAGLPFEQYF.

The chain links TRBV29-1 to TRBJ2-1; the match to TRBD1 covers 7 bases. This CDR3 region has 16 residues. The germline gives CDR1 SQVTM, CDR2 ANQGSEA. The V and J ends lost 0 bases and 3 bases, in that order; junction bases with no gene match: 8. The CDR3 DNA reads TGCAGCGTTGAAGATTGGCAGGGGGATTTCTACAATGAGCAGTTCTTC. Translating it yields CSVEDWQGDFYNEQFF.